This T cell receptor (beta chain) was documented in a study of T cells in tumors and immune-related adverse events. The repertoire was sequenced with immunoSEQ multiplex PCR; TCRdb's copy has only in-frame clones and lacks some. This sample has fewer than 25,000 clones, with 85% to 95% found just once. This CDR3 has 16 amino acids. The ends were cut back, 1 base at V and 0 bases at J, with 12 bases in the middle. Germline V gives CDR1 SGHRS, CDR2 YFSETQ. The rearrangement uses TRBV5-1 and TRBJ2-3, with D perhaps matching TRBD2 (6 bases). The sequenced sample was lymph node tissue, obtained from a patient treated with anti-PD-1 therapy. The source is a female donor with metastatic renal cell carcinoma. The CDR3 bases are TGCGCCAGCAGCTTGACCCTCAGCGGGAGCACAGATACGCAGTATTTT. It translates to CASSLTLSGSTDTQYF.